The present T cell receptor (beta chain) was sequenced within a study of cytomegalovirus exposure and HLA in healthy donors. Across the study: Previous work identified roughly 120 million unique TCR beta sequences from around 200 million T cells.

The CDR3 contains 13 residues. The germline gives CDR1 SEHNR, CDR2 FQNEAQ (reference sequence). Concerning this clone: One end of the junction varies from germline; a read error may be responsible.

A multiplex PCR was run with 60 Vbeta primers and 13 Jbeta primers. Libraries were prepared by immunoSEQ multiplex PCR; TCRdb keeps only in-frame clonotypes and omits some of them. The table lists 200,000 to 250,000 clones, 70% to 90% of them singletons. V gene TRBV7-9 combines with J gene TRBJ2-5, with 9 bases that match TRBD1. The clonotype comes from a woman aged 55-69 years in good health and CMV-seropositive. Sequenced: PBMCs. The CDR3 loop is CSSLGQGKETQYF. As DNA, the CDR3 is TGTTCCAGTTTGGGACAGGGAAAAGAGACCCAGTACTTC.